This TCR beta chain was documented in a study of shared clonotypes between healthy human individuals. Study-wide results and caveats: Across subsets, estimated richness was generally greater for naive than for memory populations.

The CDR3 covers 16 residues. Germline V gives CDR1 SNHLY, CDR2 FYNNEI. V lost 6 bases, J lost 9 bases, and 24 bases lay in between. The data were produced by immunoSEQ multiplex PCR, yet TCRdb's version contains in-frame clones alone and is incomplete. Here the sample spans some 2.1 million clones, roughly 95% being singletons. Points on this clone: The antigen is undetermined.

CD4+ cells yielded CD45RA+ naive and CD45RA-negative memory subsets. V usage is TRBV2 and J usage is TRBJ2-1, with no clear D. The sample taken for sequencing was naive CD4+ T cells sorted from blood. Regarding subset: CD45RA+ positively selected. The sequence derives from a man between 18 and 29 years old in good health. The CDR3 coding sequence is TGTGCCAGCAGCGACTTAAACCGGGTTTTCACGGTTGAGCAGTTCTTC. Its protein product is CASSDLNRVFTVEQFF.